What follows are 3 T cell receptor beta chains derived from one specimen sequenced in a study of shared clonotypes between healthy human individuals (dated by TCRdb to 2019 to 2021). Library generation was performed with the immunoSEQ multiplex PCR assay. TCRdb limited this immuneACCESS table to in-frame rearrangements with V and J called. A share of clones is missing; checked studies link under half to unresolved V genes, and the rest is unexplained. The sample data list roughly 700,000 clones, and approximately 74% of these were observed just once. The ten top clones hold less than 2% of the sample. The sample taken for sequencing was memory CD4+ T cells sorted from blood. Read against the paper, the sample's cell subset or site label means: CD45RA-negative fraction. The receptors here all came from a woman aged 25-40 years in good health.

This rearrangement joins TRBV29-1 to TRBJ2-7; the D gene is possibly TRBD1 (7 bases). The germline V gene has CDR1 SQVTM and CDR2 ANQGSEA. Trimming removed 8 bases from V and 4 bases from J, with 21 bases in between. CDR3 length: 14 residues. The CDR3 coding sequence is TGCAGCATAACCAGACAGGGCGGGAATTACGAGCAGTACTTC. It encodes CSITRQGGNYEQYF.

This sequence joins TRBV15 and TRBJ1-1, with a weak D call TRBD1 (5 bases). This CDR3 is built from 14 residues. Germline V gives CDR1 LNHNV, CDR2 YYDKDF (reference sequence). Deletions cut 0 bases from V and 4 bases from J, with 9 bases between. The CDR3 is CATSRDPGFTEAFF. In DNA form, the CDR3 reads TGTGCCACCAGCAGAGACCCAGGGTTCACTGAAGCTTTCTTT. Using reference TRBV15 and TRBJ1-1 for the parts outside the CDR3, the full variable domain is DAMVIQNPRYQVTQFGKPVTLSCSQTLNHNVMYWYQQKSSQAPKLLFHYYDKDFNNEADTPDNFQSRRPNTSFCFLDIRSPGLGDTAMYLCATSRDPGFTEAFFGQGTRLTVV.

The V call is TRBV5-1, the J call TRBJ1-3, with TRBD1 as a possible D gene (6 bases). This CDR3 spans 16 amino acids. Germline CDR1 reads SGHRS; CDR2 reads YFSETQ. Between the trimmed V and J ends, which lost 0 bases and 2 bases, there was a span of 12 bases. This chain's CDR3 is CASSLGSGEAGNTIYF. CDR3 coding DNA: TGCGCCAGCAGCTTGGGTTCAGGGGAGGCTGGAAACACCATATATTTT.